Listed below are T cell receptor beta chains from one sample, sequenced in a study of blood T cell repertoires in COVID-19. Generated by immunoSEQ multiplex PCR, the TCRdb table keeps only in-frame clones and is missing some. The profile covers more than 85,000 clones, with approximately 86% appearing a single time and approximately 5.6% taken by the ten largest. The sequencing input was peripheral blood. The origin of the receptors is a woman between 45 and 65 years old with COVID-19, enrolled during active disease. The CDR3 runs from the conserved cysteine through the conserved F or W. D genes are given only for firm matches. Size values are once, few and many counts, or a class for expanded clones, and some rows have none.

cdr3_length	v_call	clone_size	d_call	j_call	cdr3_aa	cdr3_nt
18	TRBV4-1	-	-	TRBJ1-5	CASSQDSGGRSLHQPQHF	TGCGCCAGCAGCCAAGATTCCGGCGGCCGCAGCCTGCATCAGCCCCAGCATTTT
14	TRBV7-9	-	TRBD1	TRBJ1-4	CASSFRQGAEKLFF	TGTGCCAGCAGCTTTAGACAGGGGGCTGAAAAACTGTTTTTT
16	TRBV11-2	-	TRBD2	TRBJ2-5	CASSLRTSSTQETQYF	TGTGCCAGCAGCCTCCGGACTAGTAGCACCCAAGAGACCCAGTACTTC
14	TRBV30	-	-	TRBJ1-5	CAWSGTWSNQPQHF	TGTGCCTGGAGTGGGACATGGAGCAATCAGCCCCAGCATTTT
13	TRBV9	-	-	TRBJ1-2	CASSVVGGYGYTF	TGTGCCAGCAGCGTAGTCGGGGGCTATGGCTACACCTTC
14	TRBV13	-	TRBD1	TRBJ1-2	CASSLRRGDYGYTF	TGTGCCAGCAGCCTCCGCAGGGGGGATTATGGCTACACCTTC
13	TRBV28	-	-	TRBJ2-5	CASRGAGEETQYF	TGTGCCAGCAGGGGGGCAGGGGAAGAGACCCAGTACTTC
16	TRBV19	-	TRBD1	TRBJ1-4	CASSRDRGRANEKLFF	TGTGCCAGTAGTAGGGACAGGGGGCGAGCTAATGAAAAACTGTTTTTT
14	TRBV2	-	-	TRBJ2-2	CASKGQSNVGELFF	TGTGCCAGCAAGGGGCAGTCGAATGTCGGGGAGCTGTTTTTT
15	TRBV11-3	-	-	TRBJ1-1	CASSLEAGARTEAFF	TGTGCCAGCAGCTTAGAGGCGGGGGCTCGGACTGAAGCTTTCTTT
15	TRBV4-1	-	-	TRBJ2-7	CASSPAHGGTYEQYF	TGCGCCAGCAGCCCAGCTCATGGCGGTACCTACGAGCAGTACTTC
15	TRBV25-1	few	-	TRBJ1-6	CASSGPGSYNSPLHF	TGTGCCAGCAGTGGCCCGGGCTCCTATAATTCACCCCTCCACTTT
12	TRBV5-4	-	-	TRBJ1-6	CASSLPDSPLHF	TGTGCCAGCAGCTTGCCGGATTCACCCCTCCACTTT
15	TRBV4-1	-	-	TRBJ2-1	CASSQGLGDYNEQFF	TGCGCCAGCAGCCAAGGACTAGGGGACTACAATGAGCAGTTCTTC
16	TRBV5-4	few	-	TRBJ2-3	CASSLKLGGSTDTQYF	TGTGCCAGCAGCTTGAAGTTGGGCGGGAGCACAGATACGCAGTATTTT
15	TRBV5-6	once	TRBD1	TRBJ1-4	CASSVRTGTNEKLFF	TGTGCCAGCAGCGTAAGGACAGGAACTAATGAAAAACTGTTTTTT
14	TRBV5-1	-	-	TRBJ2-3	CASSLSAGTDTQYF	TGCGCCAGCAGCTTAAGCGCGGGGACAGATACGCAGTATTTT
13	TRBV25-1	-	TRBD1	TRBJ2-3	CASSEQTGGTQYF	TGTGCCAGCAGTGAACAGACAGGGGGTACGCAGTATTTT
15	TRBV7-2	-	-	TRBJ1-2	CASSSSPAQGYGYTF	TGTGCCAGCAGCTCGTCACCCGCCCAGGGGTATGGCTACACCTTC
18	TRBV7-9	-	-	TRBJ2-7	CASSLGYGRTAKAYEQYF	TGTGCCAGCAGCTTAGGCTACGGTCGGACAGCCAAAGCCTACGAGCAGTACTTC
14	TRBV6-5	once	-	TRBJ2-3	CASKRRARTDTQYF	TGTGCCAGCAAGCGGCGAGCCCGCACAGATACGCAGTATTTT
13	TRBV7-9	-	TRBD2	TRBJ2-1	CASVGTSVNEQFF	TGTGCCAGCGTCGGGACTAGCGTCAATGAGCAGTTCTTC
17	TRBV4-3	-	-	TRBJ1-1	CASSQGPRTGKKTEAFF	TGCGCCAGCAGCCAAGGTCCGCGTACAGGGAAGAAGACTGAAGCTTTCTTT
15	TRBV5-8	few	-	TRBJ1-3	CASSDGGRPGNTIYF	TGTGCCAGCAGCGACGGCGGGAGGCCTGGAAACACCATATATTTT
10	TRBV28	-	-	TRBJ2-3	CASSSNTQYF	TGTGCCAGCAGTTCTAATACGCAGTATTTT
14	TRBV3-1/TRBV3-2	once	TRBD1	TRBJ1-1	CASSRGQMNTEAFF	TGTGCCAGCAGCCGGGGACAGATGAACACTGAAGCTTTCTTT
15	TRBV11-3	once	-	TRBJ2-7	CASSLEGGKLYEQYF	TGTGCCAGCAGCTTAGAAGGAGGGAAGCTTTACGAGCAGTACTTC
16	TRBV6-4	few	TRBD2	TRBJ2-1	CASSEGVAGGGNEQFF	TGTGCCAGCAGCGAAGGGGTAGCGGGAGGCGGAAATGAGCAGTTCTTC
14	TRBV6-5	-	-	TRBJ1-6	CASVSSSYNSPLHF	TGTGCCTCTGTTTCGAGCTCCTATAATTCACCCCTCCACTTT
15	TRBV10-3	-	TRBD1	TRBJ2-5	CAISDSTGEGETQYF	TGTGCCATCAGTGACTCGACAGGGGAAGGAGAGACCCAGTACTTC
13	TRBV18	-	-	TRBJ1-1	CASSPPVRGEAFF	TGTGCCAGCTCACCACCTGTACGGGGTGAAGCTTTCTTT
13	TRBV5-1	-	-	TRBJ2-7	CASSPNGAYEQYF	TGCGCCAGCAGCCCGAACGGGGCCTACGAGCAGTACTTC
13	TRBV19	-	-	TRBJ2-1	CASSIAEGGKQFF	TGTGCCAGTAGTATTGCGGAGGGGGGGAAACAGTTCTTC
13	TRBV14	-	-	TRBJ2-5	CASSQGRVGTQYF	TGTGCCAGCAGCCAAGGCAGGGTCGGGACCCAGTACTTC
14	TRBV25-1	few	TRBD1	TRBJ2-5	CASSSGTAQETQYF	TGTGCCAGCAGTTCCGGGACAGCTCAAGAGACCCAGTACTTC
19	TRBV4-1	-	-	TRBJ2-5	CASSQDPWREGALKETQYF	TGCGCCAGCAGCCAAGATCCTTGGAGGGAAGGCGCTCTTAAGGAGACCCAGTACTTC
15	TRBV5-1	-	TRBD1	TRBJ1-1	CASSQQTGMNTEAFF	TGCGCCAGCAGCCAACAGACAGGGATGAACACTGAAGCTTTCTTT
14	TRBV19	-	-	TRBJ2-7	CASSIGFGDYEQYF	TGTGCCAGTAGTATAGGTTTCGGAGACTACGAGCAGTACTTC
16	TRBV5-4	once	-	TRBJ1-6	CASTWTESSYNSPLHF	TGTGCCAGCACCTGGACAGAGAGCTCCTATAATTCACCCCTCCACTTT
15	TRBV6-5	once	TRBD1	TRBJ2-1	CASSPDRVAYNEQFF	TGTGCCAGCAGTCCCGACAGGGTTGCCTACAATGAGCAGTTCTTC
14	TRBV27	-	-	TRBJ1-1	CASSPQGQNTEAFF	TGTGCCAGCAGTCCGCAGGGACAGAACACTGAAGCTTTCTTT